A single sample gave rise to the 2 T cell receptor beta chains below, sequenced in a study of control samples from healthy donors and cancer patients. Generated by immunoSEQ multiplex PCR, the TCRdb table keeps only in-frame clones and is missing some. In the table there are some 200,000 clones, 90% to 95% of which are singletons. The sequencing sample was made of blood. Source of these receptors: a man between 50 and 59 years old in good health.

This chain connects TRBV5-1 to TRBJ1-3; D call uncertain. The V gene lost 4 bases and the J gene lost 0 bases, with 8 bases spanning the gap. This CDR3 spans 14 amino acids. Germline loops: CDR1 SGHRS, CDR2 YFSETQ. For the CDR3, the DNA is TGCGCCAGCAGCCCCGACGGCTCTGGAAACACCATATATTTT. Its protein is CASSPDGSGNTIYF.

This chain links TRBV28 with TRBJ2-7, with TRBD1 matching over 7 bases. V lost 1 base, J lost 1 base, and 4 bases stayed unmatched. The CDR3 has 15 amino acids. From germline, CDR1 is MDHEN and CDR2 SYDVKM. CDR3 nucleotide sequence: TGTGCCAGCAGTTTATCTAGACAGGGATCCTACGAGCAGTACGTC. It codes for CASSLSRQGSYEQYV.